Detailed here is one T cell receptor (beta chain). Germline V gene sequence: CDR1 SNHLY, CDR2 FYNNEI. V was clipped by 5 bases and J by 5 bases, with 12 bases between them. This CDR3 is built from 13 residues. TEMRA cells were FACS-enriched, with CD8+ and CD4+ T cells isolated negatively. RNA totalling roughly 0.45 to 1 ug underwent reverse transcription with random hexamers. Each CDR3 protein gets one entry after TCRdb re-called the immunoSEQ multiplex PCR reads with MiXCR. The repertoire holds about 180,000 distinct CDR3 sequences, with about 95% as singletons. The data stem from a study of CD8 T cells in Susac syndrome.

The sequence was obtained from a human donor with Susac syndrome. The material sequenced was CD4+ T cells from PBMCs. This rearrangement joins TRBV2 to TRBJ2-5; the D gene is possibly TRBD1 (6 bases). The CDR3 DNA is TGTGCCAGCAGTACAGGGCCGAGGGAGACCCAGTACTTC. Amino acids: CASSTGPRETQYF.